This T cell receptor (beta chain) is from a study of control samples from healthy donors and cancer patients. Sequencing used immunoSEQ multiplex PCR; TCRdb keeps in-frame clones, though not all of them. In the table there are approximately 70,000 clones, roughly 86% of which are singletons. This clone has just a few counts. Trimming removed 2 bases from V and 16 bases from J, with 15 bases in between. The CDR3 runs 13 residues. Per germline, CDR1 SEHNR and CDR2 FQNEAQ (reference sequence). Specimen: PBMCs. This TCR derives from a man in his 60s with lung cancer. This chain links TRBV7-9 with TRBJ1-6; perhaps TRBD1 as D (5 bases). The chain's CDR3 is CASSLPFKGPLHF. The CDR3 coding sequence is TGTGCCAGCAGCTTACCATTCAAGGGGCCGCTCCACTTT.